A single sample gave rise to the 21 T cell receptor beta chains below, sequenced in a study of blood T cells in healthy people across ages. The use of a sample-barcoded 5' primer and a J-beta primer mix characterized a second PCR of about 7 to 12 cycles. Each CDR3 protein is one row after TCRdb ran MiXCR on the 5' RACE reads. The sample has about 800,000 distinct CDR3 sequences; 25% are singletons. These data were likewise used in another study, on T cells of mothers and their children.

Sequenced: blood. Receptors originate from a boy younger than 18 in good health.

In its sample, this clonotype was seen a few times. As DNA, the CDR3 is TGCAGCGTTGAATCACAGGAACGAGAGACCCAGTACTTC. Residues: CSVESQERETQYF. This chain links TRBV29-1 with TRBJ2-5, with D possibly matching TRBD1 (5 bases). There are 13 residues in the CDR3. Germline CDR1 is SQVTM and CDR2 is ANQGSEA. Deletions cut 2 bases from V and 4 bases from J, with 11 bases between.

CDR3 residues: CASSLALPSTDTQYF. In DNA, the CDR3 is TGTGCCAGCAGTTTGGCACTACCAAGCACAGATACGCAGTATTTT. The rearrangement links TRBV12-3 or TRBV12-4 to TRBJ2-3; D not resolved. Between the trimmed V and J ends, which lost 3 bases and 0 bases, there was a span of 10 bases. CDR3 length: 15 amino acids.

The V and J genes are TRBV20-1 and TRBJ2-6; maybe TRBD1 (5 bases). The CDR3 loop spans 18 amino acids. CDR1 and CDR2 from the germline V gene are DFQATT and SNEGSKA (reference sequence). Trimming took off 3 bases at V and 0 bases at J, with 18 bases between the two ends. CDR3 sequence reads: CSASSQKGSYSGANVLTF. DNA of the CDR3: TGCAGTGCTAGTTCCCAAAAGGGGTCTTACTCTGGGGCCAACGTCCTGACTTTC.

In regard to this clonotype: Given the absence of the conserved phenylalanine or tryptophan at the CDR3 end, a read error is likely. The chain is built from TRBV12-3 or TRBV12-4 and TRBJ2-7; D gene unclear. Trimming took off 8 bases at V and 1 base at J, with 15 bases between the two ends. The CDR3 consists of 14 residues. Here the CDR3 reads CASGDDLGSYEQYS. For the CDR3, the DNA is TGTGCCAGCGGTGACGATCTGGGGTCCTACGAGCAGTACTCC.

This chain links TRBV2 with TRBJ2-7; 7 bases agree with TRBD1. J was trimmed by 6 bases and V by 6 bases; bases with no gene match: 8. CDR3 size: 13 residues. CDR1 is SNHLY and CDR2 is FYNNEI in the germline V gene. CDR3 in amino acids: CASSPGQRSEQYF. For the CDR3, the DNA is TGTGCCAGCAGCCCGGGACAGAGGAGCGAGCAGTACTTC.

CDR3 protein: CASSYGLVVGNEQFF. The CDR3 nucleotides are TGTGCCAGCAGTTACGGCTTGGTAGTGGGGAATGAGCAGTTCTTC. The rearrangement uses TRBV6-2 or TRBV6-3 and TRBJ2-1; D is undetermined. This CDR3 spans 15 amino acids. Trimming removed 2 bases from V and 7 bases from J, with 15 bases in between. CDR1 is MNHEY and CDR2 is SVGEGT in the germline V gene.

The chain has TRBV2 and TRBJ1-4; the D gene is possibly TRBD1 (5 bases). The V gene's germline CDR1 is SNHLY and CDR2 FYNNEI. With 1 base removed from V and 4 bases from J, the gap between germline ends came to 10 bases. This CDR3 has 15 residues. The CDR3 DNA sequence: TGTGCCAGCAGTGAAGAGCAGGGTAGTAATGAAAAACTGTTTTTT. It translates to CASSEEQGSNEKLFF.

The chain recombines TRBV15 with TRBJ1-1; D is ambiguous. V was pared by 1 base and J by 1 base, with 10 bases between. Germline CDR1 reads LNHNV; CDR2 reads YYDKDF (reference sequence). The CDR3 sequence is 15 residues long. For the CDR3, the DNA is TGTGCCACCAGCAGAGGTCCAGTAACGAACACTGAAGCTTTCTTT. Residues: CATSRGPVTNTEAFF.

This clonotype was observed a handful of times. The J gene is TRBJ2-3, the V gene TRBV7-2; D ambiguous. V was shortened by 5 bases and J by 2 bases, with 11 bases between the two germline ends. The CDR3 runs to 14 residues. Germline-derived CDR1 and CDR2 are SGHTA and FQGNSA. In DNA, the CDR3 is TGTGCCAGCAGCCCAGCGATCTCCACAGATACGCAGTATTTT. Translating gives CASSPAISTDTQYF.

The chain links TRBV29-1 to TRBJ1-1; 8 nucleotides align to TRBD1. The germline V gene encodes CDR1 SQVTM and CDR2 ANQGSEA. V was pared by 1 base and J by 5 bases, with 6 bases of the junction left unmatched. The CDR3 has 14 residues. The CDR3: CSVEAQGAQTEAFF. The CDR3 nucleotides are TGCAGCGTTGAAGCCCAGGGGGCACAAACTGAAGCTTTCTTT. Looking up the rest from reference TRBV29-1 and TRBJ1-1 gives the full variable domain: SAVISQKPSRDICQRGTSLTIQCQVDSQVTMMFWYRQQPGQSLTLIATANQGSEATYESGFVIDKFPISRPNLTFSTLTVSNMSPEDSSIYLCSVEAQGAQTEAFFGQGTRLTVV.

The table lists this clonotype with a few counts. The chain is built from TRBV12-3 or TRBV12-4 and TRBJ2-1; TRBD1 matches 9 bases. The CDR3 contains 16 residues. After removal of 5 bases from V and 1 base from J, the junction contained 6 bases not matched to a gene. The CDR3 protein is CASSAPGQGSYNEQFF. The CDR3 DNA follows: TGTGCCAGCAGTGCTCCGGGACAGGGATCCTACAATGAGCAGTTCTTC.

This clonotype has just a few counts. The J gene is TRBJ1-1, the V gene TRBV20-1; TRBD1 matches at 10 bases. V trimming: 6 bases; J trimming: 8 bases; junction bases outside the gene matches: 12. CDR3 size: 14 residues. Germline CDR1 DFQATT, CDR2 SNEGSKA (reference sequence). CDR3 DNA sequence: TGCAGTGCCTCCGGGACAGGGGATCCCTTCGAAGCTTTCTTT. This encodes CSASGTGDPFEAFF.

The gene calls are TRBV9 and TRBJ2-5; D perhaps matches TRBD1 (8 bases). The V end lost 0 bases, the J end lost 7 bases, and 13 bases lay between the germline ends. The CDR3 length is 14 residues. The germline V gene has CDR1 SGDLS and CDR2 YYNGEE. The CDR3 DNA sequence: TGTGCCAGCAGCGTAGATTACAGGGGGGGGACCCAGTACTTC. Residues: CASSVDYRGGTQYF.

The V and J genes are TRBV29-1 and TRBJ2-7; weak D call: TRBD2 (5 bases). The CDR3 runs 14 residues. Trimming left V 7 bases short and J 2 bases short, with 18 bases between. Germline-derived CDR1 and CDR2 are SQVTM and ANQGSEA. The CDR3, as DNA: TGCAGCGCGGAGGTGGACGGAACGCCCTACGAGCAGTACTTC. As protein: CSAEVDGTPYEQYF.

V gene TRBV21-1 combines with J gene TRBJ2-4; the table's D gene call, TRBD1, was not cross checked with the DNA. TRBV21-1 is a pseudogene locus. This CDR3 is built from 17 residues. CDR3 in amino acids: CASSKDVRALAKNIQYF. CDR3 bases: TGTGCCAGCAGCAAAGATGTCCGGGCTTTAGCCAAAAACATTCAGTACTTC.

This chain links TRBV18 with TRBJ1-2; TRBD1 matches 7 bases. After removal of 3 bases from V and 5 bases from J, the junction contained 3 bases not matched to a gene. Looked up from germline, CDR1 is KGHSH and CDR2 is LQKENI. The CDR3 is 13 amino acids. The CDR3 sequence is CASSPDREYGYTF. For the CDR3, the DNA is TGTGCCAGCTCACCCGACAGGGAGTATGGCTACACCTTC.

The rearrangement links TRBV12-3 or TRBV12-4 to TRBJ2-5, with TRBD1 matching over 10 bases. The J call may be wrong; the DNA end is better matched by TRBJ2-7. CDR3 length: 16 residues. CDR3 coding DNA: TGTGCCAGCAGTTTAGGGGCGGAGACAGGGGGCCTCGAGCAGTACTTC. Encoded protein: CASSLGAETGGLEQYF.

This chain connects TRBV29-1 to TRBJ2-1, with D possibly TRBD2 on 6 matching bases. V lost 4 bases, J lost 4 bases, and 11 bases lay in between. Germline V gene data show CDR1 as SQVTM and CDR2 as ANQGSEA. The CDR3 runs 13 residues. CDR3 nucleotides: TGCAGCGTTGTCGCTAGCGCTTACAATGAGCAGTTCTTC. As protein: CSVVASAYNEQFF.

A few counts support this clonotype. The V and J genes are TRBV4-3 and TRBJ2-7; the match to TRBD1 covers 8 bases. With 1 base clipped from V and 5 bases from J, the junction kept 4 bases outside the gene matches. The CDR3 is 14 residues long. Looked up from germline, CDR1 is LGHNA and CDR2 is YSLEER. CDR3 sequence: CASSQGTGKDEQYF. The CDR3 DNA is TGCGCCAGCAGCCAAGGGACAGGGAAAGACGAGCAGTACTTC.

The rearrangement uses TRBV5-1 and TRBJ2-5; the match to TRBD2 covers 10 bases. Germline V gives CDR1 SGHRS, CDR2 YFSETQ. CDR3 length equals 15 residues. J gave up 0 bases and V 5 bases, and 4 bases lay outside the gene matches. The CDR3 DNA follows: TGCGCCAGCAGACTAGCGGGACTGTACCAAGAGACCCAGTACTTC. Encoded protein: CASRLAGLYQETQYF.

The sample holds a few counts of this clonotype. The chain uses TRBV7-2 and TRBJ2-3, with 8 bases matching TRBD2. Germline-derived CDR1 and CDR2 are SGHTA and FQGNSA. The CDR3 sequence is 16 residues long. Trimming removed 5 bases from V and 3 bases from J; junction bases left unmatched: 10. CDR3 nucleotides: TGTGCCAGCAGCCCTACTTCCGGGGGGGGAACAGATACGCAGTATTTT. Translated, it gives CASSPTSGGGTDTQYF.